This T cell receptor beta chain was retrieved from a study of Graves' ophthalmopathy and Graves' hyperthyroidism. Study-wide results and caveats: In blood appeared most of the expanded thyroid clonotypes whose frequency exceeded 0.001. The model predicted ophthalmopathy progression with 60% to 71% sensitivity and under 75% specificity.

RNA served as the template for amplifying TCR beta CDR3 regions. In the first round, RT-PCR was carried out with HTBI primers, and a multiplex PCR formed the second round. TCRdb analysed the multiplex PCR reads with MiXCR anew, one entry per CDR3 protein. The sample carries roughly 160,000 distinct CDR3 sequences, approximately 40% recorded once. Active ophthalmopathy (CAS at least 3, NOSPECS at least 4), lasting under 3 months. The diagnosis combined clinical symptoms, thyroxine, TRAb, thyroid ultrasound and orbital computed tomography scans. Trimming removed 5 bases at V and 5 bases at J, with 13 bases between. CDR3 size: 13 residues. From germline, CDR1 is MNHEY and CDR2 SMNVEV (reference sequence). This clonotype occurred many times. The antigen is undetermined.

The origin of this receptor is a woman aged 40-49 years with Graves' ophthalmopathy. The specimen sequenced was peripheral blood. The V and J genes are TRBV27 and TRBJ2-7; possible D gene TRBD1, 6 bases. CDR3 sequence: CASSPSAGDEQYF. The CDR3 DNA sequence: TGTGCCAGCAGTCCTTCCGCAGGGGACGAGCAGTACTTC.